This entry lists 10 T cell receptor beta chains sequenced from one sample in a study of cytomegalovirus exposure and HLA in healthy donors. Amplification used 60 Vbeta primers and 13 Jbeta primers. Only in-frame clones appear in the TCRdb table, and some are missing; sequencing was by immunoSEQ multiplex PCR. The data hold 100,000 or so clones, with roughly 74% observed a single time. Sequenced: PBMCs. The receptors here all came from a woman in her forties in good health and CMV-seronegative.

The rearrangement uses TRBV9 and TRBJ1-1; D gene uncertain. Trimming left V 0 bases short and J 0 bases short, with 21 bases between. CDR1 SGDLS and CDR2 YYNGEE come from the germline V gene. This CDR3 comprises 19 residues. CDR3 region: CASSVAGTSADPMNTEAFF. The CDR3 coding sequence is TGTGCCAGCAGCGTAGCAGGAACTTCGGCCGACCCTATGAACACTGAAGCTTTCTTT.

This chain joins TRBV6-5 and TRBJ2-3; D is unresolved. Per the germline V gene, CDR1 is MNHEY and CDR2 is SVGAGI. V was shortened by 5 bases and J by 9 bases, with 9 bases between the two germline ends. CDR3 length equals 11 residues. The DNA of the CDR3 is TGTGCCAGCAGTGAAATGAGCACGCAGTATTTT. Translated, it gives CASSEMSTQYF.

V usage is TRBV29-1 and J usage is TRBJ1-1; D remains ambiguous. V lost 4 bases and J 2 bases, leaving 5 bases between the germline ends. CDR3 size: 11 residues. Germline assignment: CDR1 SQVTM and CDR2 ANQGSEA. This chain's CDR3 is CSVAVNTEAFF. The CDR3 bases are TGCAGCGTTGCCGTTAACACTGAAGCTTTCTTT.

The chain links TRBV27 to TRBJ2-1, with 11 nucleotides matching TRBD2. This CDR3 is 15 amino acids long. CDR1 and CDR2 from the germline V gene are MNHEY and SMNVEV (reference sequence). The ends lost 3 bases at V and 3 bases at J; junction bases unmatched: 1. The CDR3 sequence is CASSLGLADYNEQFF. As DNA, the CDR3 is TGTGCCAGCAGTTTGGGACTAGCGGACTACAATGAGCAGTTCTTC.

The rearrangement links TRBV30 to TRBJ1-5; a weak D match, TRBD1 (6 bases). Per germline, CDR1 GTSNPN and CDR2 SVGIG (reference sequence). The V gene lost 1 base and the J gene lost 5 bases, with 9 bases spanning the gap. There are 13 residues in the CDR3. The CDR3 sequence is CAWSDRADQPQHF. In nucleotides, the CDR3 is TGTGCCTGGAGTGACAGGGCTGATCAGCCCCAGCATTTT.

The CDR3, as DNA: TGTGCCAGCAGCGTACGACAGGGAGGCTTAGCCGAGCAGTACTTC. It is translated as CASSVRQGGLAEQYF. The genes are TRBV7-3 and TRBJ2-7; possible D gene TRBD1, 7 bases. Germline assignment: CDR1 SGHTA and CDR2 FQGTGA. V was clipped by 5 bases and J by 6 bases, with 20 bases between them. This CDR3 is 15 amino acids long.

This chain connects TRBV30 to TRBJ2-7; possibly TRBD1 for D (5 bases). This CDR3 is 13 amino acids long. Germline V lookup: CDR1 GTSNPN, CDR2 SVGIG (reference sequence). The V gene lost 1 base and the J gene lost 0 bases, with 7 bases spanning the gap. CDR3 coding DNA: TGTGCCTGGAGTGCAAGGGGCTCCTACGAGCAGTACTTC. Encoded protein: CAWSARGSYEQYF.

Only a few counts were recorded for this clone. CDR3 in DNA: TGTGCCAGCAGAACTGGACTAGCATCAGCCGAGCAGTACTTC. Its protein is CASRTGLASAEQYF. The chain is built from TRBV27 and TRBJ2-7, with 8 bases identical to TRBD2. The CDR3 is 14 residues long. Looked up from germline, CDR1 is MNHEY and CDR2 is SMNVEV (reference sequence). V gave up 6 bases and J gave up 6 bases; unmatched junction bases: 10.

The J gene is TRBJ2-5, the V gene TRBV29-1, with 8 positions matching TRBD1. CDR1 and CDR2 from the germline V gene are SQVTM and ANQGSEA. The CDR3 consists of 12 residues. V lost 5 bases, J lost 4 bases, and 3 bases stayed unmatched. The CDR3 spells CSVMTGAETQYF. CDR3 DNA: TGCAGCGTTATGACAGGGGCAGAGACCCAGTACTTC.

Concerning this clone: The sample carries other DNA sequences with the same CDR3. The chain carries TRBV5-4 and TRBJ2-7; 10 nucleotides agree with TRBD1. The CDR3 is 14 residues long. Germline CDR1 reads SGHNT; CDR2 reads YYREEE (reference sequence). The V and J ends lost 4 bases and 2 bases, in that order; junction bases with no gene match: 3. CDR3 in DNA: TGTGCCAGCAGCCCAGGGACAGGGGCCTACGAGCAGTACTTC. This sequence encodes CASSPGTGAYEQYF. The entire variable domain, with the rest obtained from reference TRBV5-4 and TRBJ2-7, is as follows: ETGVTQSPTHLIKTRGQQVTLRCSSQSGHNTVSWYQQALGQGPQFIFQYYREEENGRGNFPPRFSGLQFPNYSSELNVNALELDDSALYLCASSPGTGAYEQYFGPGTRLTVT.